A selection of T cell receptor beta chains follows, all from one sample in a study of somatic mutations in cytotoxic T cells in rheumatoid arthritis. TCRdb's table, derived via immunoSEQ multiplex PCR, lists solely in-frame clones and lacks some. The profile shows around 11,000 clones, 79% of them singletons. The source material was CD8+ T cells sorted from blood. The source is an adult with rheumatoid arthritis. Each CDR3 is given with its conserved first and last residue. Fields, in order: D gene, V gene, J gene, clone size, CDR3 protein, CDR3 DNA. D genes are given only for firm matches. Clone size is given for some rows only: seen once, a few or many times, or a class if the clone is expanded.

-	TRBV15	TRBJ2-5	-	CATSRVRLQETQYF	TGTGCCACCAGCAGAGTAAGACTCCAAGAGACCCAGTACTTC
TRBD1	TRBV6-1	TRBJ1-4	-	CASSVGQGAEKLFF	TGTGCCAGCAGTGTCGGACAGGGGGCTGAAAAACTGTTTTTT
-	TRBV29-1	TRBJ2-7	-	CSVVVGIYEQYF	TGCAGCGTTGTAGTGGGGATCTACGAGCAGTACTTC
-	TRBV4-1	TRBJ2-7	once	CASSLTPQDLSIYEQYF	TGCGCCAGCAGCCTCACACCCCAGGACCTATCAATATACGAGCAGTACTTC
-	TRBV30	TRBJ2-7	-	CAWSVARVSPAYEQYF	TGTGCCTGGAGTGTAGCTCGGGTCTCCCCGGCCTACGAGCAGTACTTC
TRBD2	TRBV6-4	TRBJ2-3	-	CASSEGGTSDTDTQYF	TGTGCCAGCAGTGAAGGAGGGACTAGCGACACAGATACGCAGTATTTT
-	TRBV4-3	TRBJ2-7	-	CASSQDALGNYEQYF	TGCGCCAGCAGCCAAGATGCCTTGGGGAACTACGAGCAGTACTTC
-	TRBV15	TRBJ2-3	-	CATSRPPSDTQYF	TGTGCCACCAGCAGACCCCCAAGTGATACGCAGTATTTT
-	TRBV29-1	TRBJ1-1	-	CSVRAGGQMNTEAFF	TGCAGCGTGAGGGCTGGGGGGCAGATGAACACTGAAGCTTTCTTT
-	TRBV19	TRBJ2-2	-	CASSDQRGWPGELFF	TGTGCCAGCTCCGATCAAAGGGGGTGGCCCGGGGAGCTGTTTTTT
-	TRBV11-2	TRBJ1-3	-	CASSYRGYGNTIYF	TGTGCCAGCAGCTACCGGGGATATGGAAACACCATATATTTT
-	TRBV11-3	TRBJ2-2	-	CASSLEPLPTGELFF	TGTGCCAGCAGCCTCGAGCCTTTACCCACCGGGGAGCTGTTTTTT
-	TRBV2	TRBJ1-4	-	CASSDYEKLFF	TGTGCCAGCAGTGACTATGAAAAACTGTTTTTT
TRBD1	TRBV6-5	TRBJ1-2	-	CASSYLGGADGYTF	TGTGCCAGCAGTTACTTAGGGGGCGCGGATGGCTACACCTTC
-	TRBV7-3	TRBJ2-3	once	CASSFDRDTQYF	TGTGCCAGCAGCTTCGACCGAGATACGCAGTATTTT
-	TRBV30	TRBJ1-2	large	CAWSVIMGWEGGYTF	TGTGCCTGGAGTGTAATAATGGGGTGGGAAGGTGGCTACACCTTC
-	TRBV7-9	TRBJ2-7	-	CASSLAPADSLYEQYF	TGTGCCAGCAGCTTAGCGCCAGCAGATTCACTCTACGAGCAGTACTTC
-	TRBV7-9	TRBJ2-2	few	CASSSDSKNTGELFF	TGTGCCAGCAGCTCGGACAGTAAGAACACCGGGGAGCTGTTTTTT
-	TRBV5-4	TRBJ1-1	-	CASSLGGVNTEAFF	TGTGCCAGCAGCTTGGGGGGTGTGAACACTGAAGCTTTCTTT
-	TRBV14	TRBJ2-7	-	CASSQDLTGVYEQYF	TGTGCCAGCAGCCAAGATCTCACGGGAGTTTACGAGCAGTACTTC
TRBD2	TRBV7-2	TRBJ2-1	-	CASSFLPGLGNEQFF	TGTGCCAGCAGCTTTTTGCCAGGACTAGGCAATGAGCAGTTCTTC
-	TRBV29-1	TRBJ1-1	-	CSATDGYKEAFF	TGCAGCGCCACGGACGGGTACAAAGAAGCTTTCTTT
TRBD2	TRBV11-2	TRBJ2-1	-	CASSSWAGAYNEQFF	TGTGCCAGCAGCTCTTGGGCGGGGGCCTACAATGAGCAGTTCTTC
-	TRBV5-6	TRBJ2-5	-	CASSHGGQGETQYF	TGTGCCAGCAGTCATGGGGGGCAGGGGGAGACCCAGTACTTC
-	TRBV7-9	TRBJ1-3	-	CASSFVGVSGNTIYF	TGTGCCAGCAGCTTTGTGGGCGTCTCTGGAAACACCATATATTTT
-	TRBV7-6	TRBJ1-2	-	CASSPYSGLGYGYTF	TGTGCCAGCAGCCCTTACAGTGGGTTGGGATATGGCTACACCTTC
TRBD2	TRBV2	TRBJ2-5	-	CASREGTSGGDGTQYF	TGTGCCAGCAGGGAAGGGACTAGCGGGGGGGACGGGACCCAGTACTTC
-	TRBV27	TRBJ1-5	once	CASSLIAGDSNQPQHF	TGTGCCAGCAGCCTAATCGCTGGGGACAGCAATCAGCCCCAGCATTTT
TRBD1	TRBV27	TRBJ1-6	-	CASSLGGLSMNWPLHF	TGTGCCAGCAGTCTAGGGGGCCTTTCGATGAATTGGCCCCTCCACTTT
-	TRBV4-3	TRBJ2-3	-	CASSQDRDEGWYTQYF	TGCGCCAGCAGCCAAGATAGGGATGAGGGGTGGTATACGCAGTATTTT
TRBD1	TRBV7-6	TRBJ1-4	once	CASSFRGQDLSTNEKLFF	TGTGCCAGCAGCTTCCGAGGACAGGACTTATCAACTAATGAAAAACTGTTTTTT
-	TRBV14	TRBJ2-5	-	CASSPLGETQYF	TGTGCCAGCAGCCCTCTGGGGGAGACCCAGTACTTC
TRBD1	TRBV6-5	TRBJ1-5	-	CASRPGQGNQPQHF	TGTGCCAGCAGACCAGGACAGGGGAATCAGCCCCAGCATTTT
TRBD2	TRBV9	TRBJ2-1	-	CASSPGTSNEQFF	TGTGCCAGCAGCCCCGGGACTAGTAATGAGCAGTTCTTC
TRBD1	TRBV7-8	TRBJ1-2	-	CASSSRTGNYGYTF	TGTGCCAGCAGCTCAAGGACAGGGAACTATGGCTACACCTTC
-	TRBV28	TRBJ1-5	-	CASSRRGGQPQHF	TGTGCCAGCAGTCGAAGGGGGGGTCAGCCCCAGCATTTT
-	TRBV4-3	TRBJ2-7	-	CASSQDQGRLYEQYF	TGCGCCAGCAGCCAAGACCAGGGCCGCCTCTACGAGCAGTACTTC
-	TRBV6-6	TRBJ1-5	once	CASSSGLNQPQHF	TGTGCCAGCAGTTCGGGGCTCAATCAGCCCCAGCATTTT
-	TRBV7-9	TRBJ2-2	-	CASSLVRSNTGELFF	TGTGCCAGCAGCTTGGTCAGGTCGAACACCGGGGAGCTGTTTTTT
-	TRBV7-9	TRBJ2-7	-	CASSLNTYEQYF	TGTGCCAGCAGCTTAAACACCTACGAGCAGTACTTC
-	TRBV7-2	TRBJ2-3	-	CASRLRTYDLDTQYF	TGTGCCAGCAGGTTACGAACCTACGACCTGGATACGCAGTATTTT
-	TRBV9	TRBJ1-1	once	CASSVDATGMNTEAFF	TGTGCCAGCAGCGTAGACGCTACAGGGATGAACACTGAAGCTTTCTTT
-	TRBV6-1	TRBJ2-2	-	CASSEYMTGELFF	TGTGCCAGCAGTGAATATATGACCGGGGAGCTGTTTTTT
TRBD1	TRBV27	TRBJ2-7	few	CASSLRTGGLYEQYF	TGTGCCAGCAGTTTACGGACAGGGGGCCTCTACGAGCAGTACTTC
-	TRBV5-6	TRBJ2-3	-	CASSFGVTDTQYF	TGTGCCAGCAGCTTTGGTGTCACAGATACGCAGTATTTT
-	TRBV7-2	TRBJ1-6	-	CASAGGGNSPLHF	TGTGCCAGCGCCGGGGGGGGTAATTCACCCCTCCACTTT
TRBD2	TRBV9	TRBJ2-5	-	CASSKGLQETQYF	TGTGCCAGCAGCAAGGGACTACAGGAGACCCAGTACTTC
TRBD1	TRBV28	TRBJ1-2	-	CASSLLGQGAGYGYTF	TGTGCCAGCAGTTTATTAGGACAGGGGGCTGGGTATGGCTACACCTTC
TRBD2	TRBV5-1	TRBJ2-3	-	CASSLVAGALDTDTQYF	TGCGCCAGCAGCTTGGTAGCGGGGGCGCTGGACACAGATACGCAGTATTTT
TRBD1	TRBV7-9	TRBJ2-5	-	CASSTTGRWETQYF	TGTGCCAGCAGCACGACAGGGAGATGGGAGACCCAGTACTTC
-	TRBV19	TRBJ1-5	-	CASSIWGNSNQPQHF	TGTGCCAGTAGTATATGGGGAAATAGCAATCAGCCCCAGCATTTT
TRBD1	TRBV25-1	TRBJ2-5	few	CASSAQGTAQETQYF	TGTGCCAGCAGTGCCCAAGGGACAGCCCAAGAGACCCAGTACTTC
-	TRBV7-9	TRBJ1-1	-	CASSLSLGAPEAFF	TGTGCCAGCAGCTTAAGTTTAGGGGCCCCTGAAGCTTTCTTT
TRBD1	TRBV11-2	TRBJ1-2	-	CASSLLQGGYGYTF	TGTGCCAGCAGCTTATTACAGGGGGGGTATGGCTACACCTTC
-	TRBV21-1	TRBJ2-7	-	CASSKAGVRGEQYF	TGTGCCAGCAGCAAAGCGGGTGTGCGGGGCGAGCAGTACTTC